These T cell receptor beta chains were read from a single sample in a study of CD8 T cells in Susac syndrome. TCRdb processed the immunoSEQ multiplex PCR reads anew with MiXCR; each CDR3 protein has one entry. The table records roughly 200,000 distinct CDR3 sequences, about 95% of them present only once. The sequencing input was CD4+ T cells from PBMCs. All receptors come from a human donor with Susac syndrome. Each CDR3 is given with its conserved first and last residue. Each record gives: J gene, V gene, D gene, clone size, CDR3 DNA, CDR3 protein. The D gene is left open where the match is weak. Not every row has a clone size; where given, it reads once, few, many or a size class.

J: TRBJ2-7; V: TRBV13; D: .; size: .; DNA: TGTGCCAGCAGTCCGCCCGGGCCTCGAGCCGACGAGCAGTACTTC; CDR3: CASSPPGPRADEQYF
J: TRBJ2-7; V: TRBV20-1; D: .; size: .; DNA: TGCAGTGCTAGTACCGACAGTCCCTACGAGCAGTACTTC; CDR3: CSASTDSPYEQYF
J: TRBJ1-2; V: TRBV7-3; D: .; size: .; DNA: TGTGCCAGCAGCTTAAGGGGGGGGCCGAACTATGGCTACACCTTC; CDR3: CASSLRGGPNYGYTF
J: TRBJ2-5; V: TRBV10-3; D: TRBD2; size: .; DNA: TGTGCCATCAGTGAAGGACGGGGGGGCAGGGAGACCCAGTACTTC; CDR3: CAISEGRGGRETQYF
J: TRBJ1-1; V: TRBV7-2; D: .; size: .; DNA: TGTGCCAGCAGCTTAGTAGCGGGCACGAACACTGAAGCTTTCTTT; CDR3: CASSLVAGTNTEAFF
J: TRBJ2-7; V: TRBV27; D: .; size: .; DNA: TGTGCCAGCAGTTCTCTATCTAGGATAGCGGATACCTACGAGCAGTACTTC; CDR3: CASSSLSRIADTYEQYF
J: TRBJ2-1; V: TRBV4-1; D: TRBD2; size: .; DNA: TGCGCCAGCAGTCCTGGACTAGCGGTGAGCTCCTACAATGAGCAGTTCTTC; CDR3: CASSPGLAVSSYNEQFF
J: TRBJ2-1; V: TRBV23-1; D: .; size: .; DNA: TGCGCCAGCAGTCAAGGTTTTGAGTTGGCCTCATACAATGAGCAGTTCTTC; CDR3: CASSQGFELASYNEQFF
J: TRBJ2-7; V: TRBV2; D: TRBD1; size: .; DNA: TGTGCCAGCAGCAGGCGGGACAGGAGCTCCTACGAGCAGTACTTC; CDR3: CASSRRDRSSYEQYF
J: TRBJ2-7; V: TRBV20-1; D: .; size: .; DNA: TGCAGTGCTAGGTTTAGGGAGCGCGAGCAGTACTTC; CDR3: CSARFREREQYF
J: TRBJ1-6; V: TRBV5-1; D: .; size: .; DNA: TGCGCCAGCAGACTAACGGGGGAAGGTTCACCCCTCCACTTT; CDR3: CASRLTGEGSPLHF
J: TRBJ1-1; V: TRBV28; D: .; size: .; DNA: TGTGCCAGCAGTCCAGGCGTGCGGTTGAGGAACACTGAAGCTTTCTTT; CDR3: CASSPGVRLRNTEAFF
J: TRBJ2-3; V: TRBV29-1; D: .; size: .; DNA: TGCAGCGTTGAAGACCCGGTAGGGGCAGATACGCAGTATTTT; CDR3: CSVEDPVGADTQYF
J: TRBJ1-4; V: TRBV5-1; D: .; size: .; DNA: TGCGCCAGCAGCGATCAACAGGGAGAAAATGAAAAACTGTTTTTT; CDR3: CASSDQQGENEKLFF
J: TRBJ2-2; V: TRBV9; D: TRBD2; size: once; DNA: TGTGCCAGCAGCGTAGCGGCGGGAGTCAACACCGGGGAGCTGTTTTTT; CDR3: CASSVAAGVNTGELFF
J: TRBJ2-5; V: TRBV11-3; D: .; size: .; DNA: TGTGCCAGCACTCTCCGCCCCGGGGGCAAGAGGAAGACCCAGTACTTC; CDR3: CASTLRPGGKRKTQYF
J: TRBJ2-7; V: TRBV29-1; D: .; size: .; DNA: TGCAGCGTTGAAGATCCTAGGGGCCGCGAGCAGTACTTC; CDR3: CSVEDPRGREQYF
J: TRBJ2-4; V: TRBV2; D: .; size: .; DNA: TGTGCCAGCAGTGGTGCCATCGCGGTAAACATTCAGTACTTC; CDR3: CASSGAIAVNIQYF
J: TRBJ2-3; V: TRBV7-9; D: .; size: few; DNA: TGTGCCAGCTCCCTCCTTAGCACAGATACGCAGTATTTT; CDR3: CASSLLSTDTQYF
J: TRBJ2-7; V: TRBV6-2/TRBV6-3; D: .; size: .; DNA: TGTGCCAGCACTGGCAGGGCCTACGAGCAGTACTTC; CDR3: CASTGRAYEQYF